The present T cell receptor (beta chain) was sequenced within a study of T cells after posttransplantation cyclophosphamide. This clone was detected many times. The antigen is unknown. This table comes from immunoSEQ multiplex PCR, and its TCRdb copy is limited to in-frame clones, with some not included. Listed for the sample are tens of thousands of clones, none seen a single time. Points from the study as a whole: Skin or GI-infiltrating T cells shared few TRB sequences with blood. Later blood repertoires were often dominated by clones from the donor CD8+ memory compartment.

The germline V gene encodes CDR1 MDHEN and CDR2 SYDVKM. The germline V and J ends were trimmed by 3 bases and 4 bases, with 9 bases remaining between them. The CDR3 length is 13 residues. The sequenced sample was PBMCs. The rearrangement joins TRBV28 to TRBJ1-2; D is uncertain. The clonotype originates from a woman aged 45-59 years in good health and a related stem cell transplant donor. The CDR3 DNA reads TGTGCCAGCAGTTTCAAGGGAGCCTATGGCTACACCTTC. Protein sequence: CASSFKGAYGYTF.